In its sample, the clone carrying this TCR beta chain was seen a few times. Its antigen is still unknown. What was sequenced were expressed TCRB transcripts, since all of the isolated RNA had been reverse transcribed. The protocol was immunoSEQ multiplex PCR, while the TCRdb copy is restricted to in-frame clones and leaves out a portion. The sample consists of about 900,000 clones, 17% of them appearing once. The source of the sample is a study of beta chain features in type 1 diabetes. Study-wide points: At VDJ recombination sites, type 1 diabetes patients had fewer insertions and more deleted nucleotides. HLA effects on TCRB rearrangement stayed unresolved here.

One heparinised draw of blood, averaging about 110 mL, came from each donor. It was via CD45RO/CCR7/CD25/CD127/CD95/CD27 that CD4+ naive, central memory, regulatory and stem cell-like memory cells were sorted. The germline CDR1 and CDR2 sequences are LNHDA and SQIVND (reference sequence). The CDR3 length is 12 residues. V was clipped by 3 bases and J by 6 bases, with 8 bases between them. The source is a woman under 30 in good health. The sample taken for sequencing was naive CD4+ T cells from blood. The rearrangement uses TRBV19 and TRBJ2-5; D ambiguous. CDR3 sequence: CASSMGRKTQYF. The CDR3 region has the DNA TGTGCCAGTAGTATGGGCAGGAAGACCCAGTACTTC.